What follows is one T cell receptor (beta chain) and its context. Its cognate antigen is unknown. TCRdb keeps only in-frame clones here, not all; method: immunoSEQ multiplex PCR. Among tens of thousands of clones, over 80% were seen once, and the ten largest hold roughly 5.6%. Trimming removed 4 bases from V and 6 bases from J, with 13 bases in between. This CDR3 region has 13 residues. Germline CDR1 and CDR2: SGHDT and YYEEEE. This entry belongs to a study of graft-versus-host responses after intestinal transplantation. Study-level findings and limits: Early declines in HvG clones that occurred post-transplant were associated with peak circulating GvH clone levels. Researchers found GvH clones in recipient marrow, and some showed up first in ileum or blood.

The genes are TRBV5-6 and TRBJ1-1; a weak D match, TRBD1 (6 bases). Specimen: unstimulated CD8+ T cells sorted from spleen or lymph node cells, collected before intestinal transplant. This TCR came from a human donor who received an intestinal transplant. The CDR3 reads CASSPGTNPEAFF. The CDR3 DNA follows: TGTGCCAGCAGCCCCGGGACAAACCCTGAAGCTTTCTTT.